The sample holds one count of the clone carrying this T cell receptor beta chain. This table comes from immunoSEQ multiplex PCR, and its TCRdb copy is limited to in-frame clones, with some not included. The sample yields about 670,000 clones, 75% to 90% seen once. The source of the sample is a study of blood T cell repertoires in COVID-19. Study information: T cells, B-cell-depleted T cells, or PBMCs provided the cDNA or gDNA that served as material.

Per the germline V gene, CDR1 is SGHRS and CDR2 is YFSETQ. Trimming removed 3 bases from V and 4 bases from J; junction bases left unmatched: 4. The CDR3 spans 16 residues. The genes are TRBV5-1 and TRBJ2-5; 15 bases match TRBD2. The TCR was taken from a young woman with acute or convalescent COVID-19. The specimen sequenced was peripheral blood. The CDR3 spells CASSSGTSGGRETQYF. The CDR3 DNA is TGCGCCAGCAGCTCGGGGACTAGCGGGGGGCGAGAGACCCAGTACTTC.